Shown below are 21 T cell receptor beta chains from a single sample sequenced in a study of spatial heterogeneity in lung cancer. The antigens for these receptors are not known. Time point: sample taken at primary tumor resection. Findings and limits, study-wide: Counts of expanded alpha and beta TCRs within tumors tracked the tumor nonsynonymous mutation count.

One entry per CDR3 protein results from TCRdb running MiXCR on the 5' RACE reads. The sample has more than 10,000 distinct CDR3 sequences, about 6% seen once; the top ten hold 11%. The material sequenced was lung tumor tissue, taken at surgery. The receptors were gathered from a female donor with early-stage non-small cell lung cancer.

In this sample, this clonotype is medium-sized. This beta chain is a stray read from a library made for alpha chains; its abundance is not meaningful. The chain carries TRBV9 and TRBJ2-3; 9 bases align to TRBD2. The CDR3 totals 15 residues. Germline CDR1 is SGDLS and CDR2 is YYNGEE. The ends lost 2 bases at V and 5 bases at J; junction bases unmatched: 6. CDR3 amino acids: CASSVTSGRQDTQYF. CDR3 DNA: TGTGCCAGCAGCGTGACTAGCGGACGCCAAGATACGCAGTATTTT.

This clonotype was found many times. This beta chain represents an off-target read in a library built for alpha chains; its size is of limited meaning. The V gene is TRBV5-1, the J gene TRBJ2-2; D remains unclear. Germline CDR1 is SGHRS and CDR2 is YFSETQ. Trimming stripped 6 bases from V and 1 base from J, with 7 bases between. The CDR3 has 13 residues. This chain's CDR3 is CASKVGNTGELFF. DNA for the CDR3: TGCGCCAGCAAGGTGGGGAACACCGGGGAGCTGTTTTTT.

This clonotype was observed many times. Since the library was made to target alpha chains, this beta chain is a stray read and its abundance is not meaningful. V usage is TRBV6-2 or TRBV6-3 and J usage is TRBJ1-1, with 8 bases matching TRBD1. Germline V lookup: CDR1 MNHEY, CDR2 SVGEGT. V dropped 6 bases and J dropped 4; count of bases not matched to a gene: 13. CDR3 size: 16 residues. The CDR3 region has the DNA TGTGCCAGCAGGAAACTTCCGGACAGGGCTCGCACTGAAGCTTTCTTT. This codes for CASRKLPDRARTEAFF.

This clonotype was recorded many times. Because the library targeted alpha chains, this beta chain is an off-target read whose size means little. The gene calls are TRBV29-1 and TRBJ2-7, with TRBD1 as a possible D gene (5 bases). V lost 4 bases and J lost 5, with 15 bases in between. This CDR3 spans 13 amino acids. CDR1 is SQVTM, CDR2 ANQGSEA, per germline. In DNA, the CDR3 is TGCAGCGTTGGTTTGCAGGGATACAACGAGCAGTACTTC. This sequence encodes CSVGLQGYNEQYF.

This clonotype showed up many times. This beta chain is an off-target read within a library intended for alpha chains, so its frequency means little. The chain carries TRBV7-2 and TRBJ1-1; D is ambiguous. The CDR3 is 12 amino acids. The V end lost 8 bases, the J end lost 8 bases, and 15 bases lay between the germline ends. Germline assignment: CDR1 SGHTA and CDR2 FQGNSA. This chain's CDR3 is CASARLLPEAFF. The CDR3 coding sequence is TGTGCCAGCGCTCGGCTCCTGCCCGAAGCTTTCTTT.

In this sample, this clonotype turned up many times. Being off target in a library aimed at alpha chains, this beta chain has a size of little meaning. This chain links TRBV10-3 with TRBJ1-1, with D uncertain. With 3 bases removed from V and 0 bases from J, the gap between germline ends came to 5 bases. Germline CDR1 and CDR2: ENHRY and SYGVKD. This CDR3 has 13 residues. DNA for the CDR3: TGTGCCATCAGTGACAGGATGAACACTGAAGCTTTCTTT. Amino acids: CAISDRMNTEAFF.

This clonotype was seen many times. This beta chain is an unintended read in a library built for alpha chains; its size means little. The rearrangement uses TRBV6-2 or TRBV6-3 and TRBJ1-2; perhaps TRBD1 as D (5 bases). The CDR3 runs to 15 residues. Trimming removed 4 bases from V and 2 bases from J, with 14 bases in between. The germline gives CDR1 MNHEY, CDR2 SVGEGT. In DNA form, the CDR3 reads TGTGCCAGCAGTTCCCGGGACCGCGCGAACTATGGCTACACCTTC. Its translation is CASSSRDRANYGYTF.

Judged by abundance, this clonotype is medium-sized (0.01 to 0.1%). This beta chain is a stray sequence in a library constructed for alpha chains; its clone size is not meaningful. The chain joins TRBV10-3 to TRBJ2-7; D remains unclear. The CDR3 is 15 residues long. V gave up 2 bases and J gave up 0 bases, with 11 bases separating them. Germline assignment: CDR1 ENHRY and CDR2 SYGVKD. As DNA, the CDR3 is TGTGCCATCAGTGAGGGGTTAGGAGCCTCCTACGAGCAGTACTTC. It translates to CAISEGLGASYEQYF.

There are many counts of this clonotype. This beta chain is off target for a library built for alpha chains, so its abundance means little. The V call is TRBV28, the J call TRBJ2-3, with 8 bases identical to TRBD1. Germline V gene data show CDR1 as MDHEN and CDR2 as SYDVKM. The length of the CDR3 is 16 residues. Trimming cost V 4 bases and J 2 bases; bases outside gene matches: 8. The CDR3 DNA reads as TGTGCCAGCAGTTCACCCGGGACAGGCCACACAGATACGCAGTATTTT. Translating it yields CASSSPGTGHTDTQYF.

This clonotype has at least ten counts. This beta chain slipped into a library made for alpha chains as a stray read, so its size is not meaningful. V gene TRBV20-1 combines with J gene TRBJ2-7; a weak D match, TRBD2 (6 bases). The CDR3 is 14 residues long. Between the trimmed V and J ends, which lost 3 bases and 0 bases, there was a span of 12 bases. Germline V gives CDR1 DFQATT, CDR2 SNEGSKA (reference sequence). The CDR3 region is CSARGGSLSYEQYF. Written as DNA, the CDR3 is TGCAGTGCTAGGGGGGGTAGTCTCTCCTACGAGCAGTACTTC.

This clonotype was detected many times. In a library made to pick up alpha chains, this beta chain is a stray read with a size that means little. The chain joins TRBV20-1 to TRBJ2-3; TRBD2 aligns across 14 bases. Germline lookup yields CDR1 DFQATT and CDR2 SNEGSKA (reference sequence). The V gene end was trimmed by 4 bases and the J gene end by 4 bases; junction bases not matched to a gene: 4. The CDR3 runs to 15 residues. The CDR3 loop is CSATSTSGGADTQYF. Here the CDR3 DNA reads TGCAGTGCTACCTCGACTAGCGGGGGGGCAGATACGCAGTATTTT.

This clonotype was picked up many times. With the library built for alpha chains, this beta chain is off target and its frequency is not meaningful. This chain connects TRBV7-8 to TRBJ2-5; D gene uncertain. The V gene's germline CDR1 is SGHVS and CDR2 FQNEAQ. The V and J ends lost 10 bases and 7 bases respectively, with 10 bases between them. The CDR3 length is 10 residues. This chain's CDR3 is CATHLGTQYF. CDR3 bases: TGTGCCACCCACCTGGGGACCCAGTACTTC.

This clonotype showed up many times. The size of this beta chain means little, since it is a stray read in a library made for alpha chains. The rearrangement uses TRBV20-1 and TRBJ1-1; no clear D. Per germline, CDR1 DFQATT and CDR2 SNEGSKA (reference sequence). The CDR3 is 13 residues long. The V gene lost 2 bases and the J gene lost 1 base, with 8 bases spanning the gap. The CDR3: CSARQDGNTEAFF. The CDR3 region has the DNA TGCAGTGCTAGACAGGACGGGAACACTGAAGCTTTCTTT.

This clonotype is medium-sized by share. This beta chain is a stray read from a library made for alpha chains; its abundance is not meaningful. The chain carries TRBV6-2 or TRBV6-3 and TRBJ2-7; TRBD1 matches 9 bases. The V and J ends lost 4 bases and 2 bases, in that order; junction bases with no gene match: 3. Germline values: CDR1 MNHEY, CDR2 SVGEGT. CDR3 length: 14 amino acids. CDR3 region: CASSSRQGAYEQYF. CDR3 coding DNA: TGTGCCAGCAGTTCGCGACAGGGGGCCTACGAGCAGTACTTC.

This clonotype was recorded at least ten times. This beta chain appears as a stray read in a library generated for alpha chains; its size is not informative. V is TRBV28 and J is TRBJ1-5, with D possibly matching TRBD1 (6 bases). The CDR3 totals 15 residues. CDR1 and CDR2 from the germline V gene are MDHEN and SYDVKM. Trimming stripped 5 bases from V and 5 bases from J, with 16 bases between. CDR3 nucleotide sequence: TGTGCCAGCAGTCTCCTTGACAGGCCATATCAGCCCCAGCATTTT. This codes for CASSLLDRPYQPQHF.

This clonotype was counted ten times or more. This beta chain is an off-target read within a library intended for alpha chains, so its frequency means little. V usage is TRBV7-8 and J usage is TRBJ1-5; D may be TRBD1 (5 bases). CDR3 length: 15 amino acids. Germline lookup yields CDR1 SGHVS and CDR2 FQNEAQ. The V end was cut by 5 bases, the J end by 4 bases, with 15 bases between. In nucleotides, the CDR3 is TGTGCCAGCAGCCCTACGGCAGGGAATAATCAGCCCCAGCATTTT. Its protein product is CASSPTAGNNQPQHF.

This clonotype was seen many times. Because the library targeted alpha chains, this beta chain is an off-target read whose size means little. The rearrangement links TRBV29-1 to TRBJ1-2; D is undetermined. Deletions cut 2 bases from V and 5 bases from J, with 6 bases between. Germline values: CDR1 SQVTM, CDR2 ANQGSEA. This CDR3 has 11 amino acids. For the CDR3, the DNA is TGCAGCGTTGAACGGGGTTATGGCTACACCTTC. It is translated as CSVERGYGYTF.

This clonotype is medium-sized by share. This beta chain came through as a stray read in a library set up for alpha chains, and its size says little. This rearrangement joins TRBV5-6 to TRBJ2-3; no reliable D call. Germline CDR1 and CDR2: SGHDT and YYEEEE. The V gene lost 4 bases and the J gene lost 0 bases, with 6 bases spanning the gap. This CDR3 region has 13 residues. The CDR3 loop reads CASSISSTDTQYF. Here the CDR3 DNA reads TGTGCCAGCAGCATTTCTAGCACAGATACGCAGTATTTT. The full variable domain, its missing parts supplied by reference TRBV5-6 and TRBJ2-3, is DAGVTQSPTHLIKTRGQQVTLRCSPKSGHDTVSWYQQALGQGPQFIFQYYEEEERQRGNFPDRFSGHQFPNYSSELNVNALLLGDSALYLCASSISSTDTQYFGPGTRLTVL.

This clonotype showed up many times. This beta chain is an unintended read in a library built for alpha chains; its size means little. The chain is built from TRBV3-1 and TRBJ2-3; 9 bases match TRBD2. Germline trimming cut 0 bases from V and 9 bases from J; bases unmatched to any gene: 13. Germline-derived CDR1 and CDR2 are LGHDT and YNNKEL (reference sequence). The CDR3 has 17 amino acids. The CDR3 sequence is CASSQDAASGARGTQYF. In DNA, the CDR3 is TGTGCCAGCAGCCAAGATGCGGCTAGCGGGGCCCGGGGGACGCAGTATTTT.

This clonotype was counted at least ten times. This beta chain is a stray read from a library made for alpha chains; its abundance is not meaningful. This chain joins TRBV20-1 and TRBJ1-4; D remains ambiguous. The CDR3 totals 14 residues. Germline CDR1 DFQATT, CDR2 SNEGSKA (reference sequence). The germline V and J ends were trimmed by 7 bases and 0 bases, with 12 bases remaining between them. The CDR3 here is CSVPKRTTNEKLFF. In DNA, the CDR3 is TGCAGTGTCCCAAAGCGGACAACTAATGAAAAACTGTTTTTT.

Ten or more counts support this clonotype. For a library built for alpha chains, this beta chain is a stray read; little rests on its size. This sequence joins TRBV19 and TRBJ1-1, with D possibly matching TRBD1 (5 bases). The CDR3 length is 13 residues. Germline-derived CDR1 and CDR2 are LNHDA and SQIVND (reference sequence). V was clipped by 5 bases and J by 3 bases, with 10 bases between them. The CDR3 spells CASSSTGDTEAFF. The CDR3 DNA reads TGTGCCAGTAGTTCCACAGGTGACACTGAAGCTTTCTTT. The full variable domain, completed using reference TRBV19 and TRBJ1-1, is DGGITQSPKYLFRKEGQNVTLSCEQNLNHDAMYWYRQDPGQGLRLIYYSQIVNDFQKGDIAEGYSVSREKKESFPLTVTSAQKNPTAFYLCASSSTGDTEAFFGQGTRLTVV.